Listed below are T cell receptor beta chains from one sample, sequenced in a study of PD-1 blockade in classical Hodgkin lymphoma. Sequenced by immunoSEQ multiplex PCR; TCRdb stores in-frame clones only, minus some. Of around 100,000 clones in the sample, 75% to 95% were seen once. The sample in question was peripheral blood mononuclear cells (PBMCs), obtained before the fourth cycle of nivolumab. These receptors were taken from a human donor with classical Hodgkin lymphoma. The CDR3 runs from the conserved cysteine through the conserved F or W. D genes are given only for firm matches. Expanded clones get a size class; other rows say once, few or many, or leave the size out.

len: 14
v_gene: TRBV18
d_gene: NA
j_gene: TRBJ2-7
abundance: NA
CDR3nt: TGTGCCAGCTCACCACAAGAAGGATCCTACGAGCAGTACTTC
CDR3aa: CASSPQEGSYEQYF

len: 12
v_gene: TRBV7-6
d_gene: NA
j_gene: TRBJ2-2
abundance: few
CDR3nt: TGTGCCAGCAGCTTAGATGGCGGGGAGCTGTTTTTT
CDR3aa: CASSLDGGELFF

len: 14
v_gene: TRBV29-1
d_gene: NA
j_gene: TRBJ2-2
abundance: NA
CDR3nt: TGCAGCGTTGGTCAGGGCAAAGGTGACGGGGAGCTGTTTTTT
CDR3aa: CSVGQGKGDGELFF

len: 12
v_gene: TRBV5-4
d_gene: NA
j_gene: TRBJ1-1
abundance: NA
CDR3nt: TGTGCCAGCAGCTCCTCGGAGGATGAAGCTTTCTTT
CDR3aa: CASSSSEDEAFF

len: 13
v_gene: TRBV5-6
d_gene: NA
j_gene: TRBJ1-1
abundance: NA
CDR3nt: TGTGCCAGCAGCTGGGGAGGCGGAATAGAAGCTTTCTTT
CDR3aa: CASSWGGGIEAFF

len: 12
v_gene: TRBV7-6
d_gene: NA
j_gene: TRBJ1-1
abundance: NA
CDR3nt: TGTGCCAGCAGCCCACTGAACACTGAAGCTTTCTTT
CDR3aa: CASSPLNTEAFF

len: 11
v_gene: TRBV6-1
d_gene: NA
j_gene: TRBJ2-7
abundance: NA
CDR3nt: TGTGCCACAGACAGTACCTACGAGCAGTACTTC
CDR3aa: CATDSTYEQYF

len: 16
v_gene: TRBV15
d_gene: TRBD1
j_gene: TRBJ2-3
abundance: NA
CDR3nt: TGTGCCACCAGCAGAGATTTACAGGGGGCGGTAGATACGCAGTATTTT
CDR3aa: CATSRDLQGAVDTQYF

len: 13
v_gene: TRBV29-1
d_gene: NA
j_gene: TRBJ1-5
abundance: NA
CDR3nt: TGCAGCGTTGCCGTGGGAGGGGATCAGCCCCAGCATTTT
CDR3aa: CSVAVGGDQPQHF

len: 17
v_gene: TRBV30
d_gene: NA
j_gene: TRBJ2-6
abundance: once
CDR3nt: TGTGCCTGGAGTGTAGGTTCAGGGGAGCCTGGGGCCAACGTCCTGACTTTC
CDR3aa: CAWSVGSGEPGANVLTF

len: 14
v_gene: TRBV5-4
d_gene: NA
j_gene: TRBJ2-7
abundance: NA
CDR3nt: TGTGCCAGCAGCTTGTCCCTAGCCCCCTACGAGCAGTACTTC
CDR3aa: CASSLSLAPYEQYF

len: 11
v_gene: TRBV7-9
d_gene: NA
j_gene: TRBJ2-7
abundance: NA
CDR3nt: TGTGCCAGCAGCGCGCCCTACGAGCAGTACTTC
CDR3aa: CASSAPYEQYF

len: 16
v_gene: TRBV14
d_gene: NA
j_gene: TRBJ2-1
abundance: NA
CDR3nt: TGTGCCAGCAGCCAAGAAGGGGGTGATACCTACAATGAGCAGTTCTTC
CDR3aa: CASSQEGGDTYNEQFF

len: 15
v_gene: TRBV19
d_gene: NA
j_gene: TRBJ2-2
abundance: NA
CDR3nt: TGTGCCAGTAGTATCTATTCCCATTCGAACGGGGAGCTGTTTTTT
CDR3aa: CASSIYSHSNGELFF